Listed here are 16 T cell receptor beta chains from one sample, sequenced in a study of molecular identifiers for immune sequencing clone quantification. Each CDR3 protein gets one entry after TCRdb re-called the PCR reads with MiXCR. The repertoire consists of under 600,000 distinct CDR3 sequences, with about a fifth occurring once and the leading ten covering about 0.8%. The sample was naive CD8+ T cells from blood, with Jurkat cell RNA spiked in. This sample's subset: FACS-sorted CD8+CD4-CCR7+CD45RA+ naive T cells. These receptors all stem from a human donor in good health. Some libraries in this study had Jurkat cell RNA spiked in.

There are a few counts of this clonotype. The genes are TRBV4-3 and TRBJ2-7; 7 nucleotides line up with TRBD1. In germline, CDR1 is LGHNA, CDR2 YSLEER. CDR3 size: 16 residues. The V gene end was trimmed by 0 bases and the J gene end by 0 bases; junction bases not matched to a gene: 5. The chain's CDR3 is CASSQDARGTSYEQYF. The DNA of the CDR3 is TGCGCCAGCAGCCAAGATGCCAGGGGGACCTCCTACGAGCAGTACTTC.

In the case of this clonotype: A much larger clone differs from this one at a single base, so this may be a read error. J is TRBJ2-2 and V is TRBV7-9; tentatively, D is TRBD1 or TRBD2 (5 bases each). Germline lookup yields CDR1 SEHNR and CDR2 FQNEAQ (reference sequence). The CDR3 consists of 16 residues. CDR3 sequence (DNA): TGTGCCAGCAGCTCAACCGGGACGGAGAACACCGGGGAGCTGCTTTTT. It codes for CASSSTGTENTGELLF.

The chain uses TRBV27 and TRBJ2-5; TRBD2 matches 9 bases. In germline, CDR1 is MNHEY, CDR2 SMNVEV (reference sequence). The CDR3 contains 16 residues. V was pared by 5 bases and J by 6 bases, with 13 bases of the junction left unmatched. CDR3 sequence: CASSPTGLALIKTQYF. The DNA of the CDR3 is TGTGCCAGCAGTCCCACCGGACTAGCGTTGATAAAGACCCAGTACTTC.

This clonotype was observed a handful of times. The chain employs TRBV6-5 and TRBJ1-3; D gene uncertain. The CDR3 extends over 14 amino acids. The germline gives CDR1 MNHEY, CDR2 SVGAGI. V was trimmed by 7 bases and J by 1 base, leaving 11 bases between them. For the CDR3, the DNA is TGTGCCAGCATTGGCCCTGGGTCTGGAAACACCATATATTTT. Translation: CASIGPGSGNTIYF.

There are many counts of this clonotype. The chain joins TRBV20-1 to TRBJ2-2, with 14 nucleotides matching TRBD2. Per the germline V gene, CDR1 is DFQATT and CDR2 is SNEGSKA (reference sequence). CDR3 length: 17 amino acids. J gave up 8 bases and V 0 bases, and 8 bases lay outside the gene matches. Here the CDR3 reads CSAREEGLAGALGELFF. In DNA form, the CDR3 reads TGCAGTGCTAGAGAAGAGGGACTAGCGGGAGCTCTTGGGGAGCTGTTTTTT.

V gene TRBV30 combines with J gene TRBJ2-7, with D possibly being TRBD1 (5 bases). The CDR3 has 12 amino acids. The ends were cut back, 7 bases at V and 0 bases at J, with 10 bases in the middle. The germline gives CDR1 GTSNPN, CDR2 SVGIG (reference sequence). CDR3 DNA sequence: TGTGCCTTCATCGACAGCTCCTACGAGCAGTACTTC. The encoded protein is CAFIDSSYEQYF.

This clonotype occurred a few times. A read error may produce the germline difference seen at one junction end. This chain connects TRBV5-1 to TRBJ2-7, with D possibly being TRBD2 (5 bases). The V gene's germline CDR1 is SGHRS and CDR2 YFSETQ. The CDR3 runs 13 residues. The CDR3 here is CASSLYADYELYF. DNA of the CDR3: TGCGCCAGCAGCTTGTACGCAGACTACGAGCTGTACTTC.

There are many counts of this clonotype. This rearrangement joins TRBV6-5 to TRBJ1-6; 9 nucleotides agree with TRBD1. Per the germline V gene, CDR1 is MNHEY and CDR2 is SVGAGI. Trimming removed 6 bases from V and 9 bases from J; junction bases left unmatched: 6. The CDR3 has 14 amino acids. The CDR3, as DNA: TGTGCCAGCAGACCACAGGGGGCCGGTTCACCCCTCCACTTT. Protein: CASRPQGAGSPLHF.

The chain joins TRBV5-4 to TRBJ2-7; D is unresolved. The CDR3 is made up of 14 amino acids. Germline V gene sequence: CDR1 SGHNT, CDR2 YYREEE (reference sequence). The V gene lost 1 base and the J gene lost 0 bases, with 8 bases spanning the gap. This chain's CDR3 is CASSLSATSYEQYF. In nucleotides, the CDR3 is TGTGCCAGCAGCTTGAGTGCCACCTCCTACGAGCAGTACTTC.

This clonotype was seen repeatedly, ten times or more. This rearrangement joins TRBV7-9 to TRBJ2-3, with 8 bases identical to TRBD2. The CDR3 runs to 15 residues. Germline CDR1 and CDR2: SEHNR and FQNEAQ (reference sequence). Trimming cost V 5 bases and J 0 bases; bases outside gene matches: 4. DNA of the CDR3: TGTGCCAGCAGCCGATCTAGCGGGAGCACAGATACGCAGTATTTT. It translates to CASSRSSGSTDTQYF.

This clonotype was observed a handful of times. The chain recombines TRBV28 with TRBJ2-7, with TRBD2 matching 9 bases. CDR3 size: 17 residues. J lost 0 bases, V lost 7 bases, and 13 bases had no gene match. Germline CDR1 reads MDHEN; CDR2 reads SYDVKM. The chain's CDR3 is CASTRGVAGALSYEQYF. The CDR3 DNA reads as TGTGCCAGCACCCGCGGGGTAGCGGGAGCGCTCTCCTACGAGCAGTACTTC.

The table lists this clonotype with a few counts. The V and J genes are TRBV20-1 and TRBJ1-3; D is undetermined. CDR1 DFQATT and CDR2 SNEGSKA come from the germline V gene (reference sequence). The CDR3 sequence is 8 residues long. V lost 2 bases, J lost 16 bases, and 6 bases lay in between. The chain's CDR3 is CSARLDYF. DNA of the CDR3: TGCAGTGCTAGACTTGACTATTTT.

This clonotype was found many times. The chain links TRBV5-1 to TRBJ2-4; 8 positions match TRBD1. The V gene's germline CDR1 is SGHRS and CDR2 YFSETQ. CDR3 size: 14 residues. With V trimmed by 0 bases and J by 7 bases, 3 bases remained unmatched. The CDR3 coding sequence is TGCGCCAGCAGCTTGGCAGGGGGCGCCAACATTCAGTACTTC. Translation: CASSLAGGANIQYF. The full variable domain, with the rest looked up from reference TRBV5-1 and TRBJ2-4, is KAGVTQTPRYLIKTRGQQVTLSCSPISGHRSVSWYQQTPGQGLQFLFEYFSETQRNKGNFPGRFSGRQFSNSRSEMNVSTLELGDSALYLCASSLAGGANIQYFGAGTRLSVL.

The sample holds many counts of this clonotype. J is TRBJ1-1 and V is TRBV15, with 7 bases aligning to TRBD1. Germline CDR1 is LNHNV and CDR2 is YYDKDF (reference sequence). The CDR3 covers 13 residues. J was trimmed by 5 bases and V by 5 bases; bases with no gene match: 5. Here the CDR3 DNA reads TGTGCCACCAGCCTCACCAGGGGGACTGAAGCTTTCTTT. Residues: CATSLTRGTEAFF.

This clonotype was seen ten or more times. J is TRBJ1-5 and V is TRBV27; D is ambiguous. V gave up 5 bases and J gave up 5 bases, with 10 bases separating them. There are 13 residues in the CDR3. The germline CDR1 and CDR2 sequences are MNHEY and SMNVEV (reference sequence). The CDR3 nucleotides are TGTGCCAGCAGTCCCGGACCTTATCAGCCCCAGCATTTT. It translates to CASSPGPYQPQHF.

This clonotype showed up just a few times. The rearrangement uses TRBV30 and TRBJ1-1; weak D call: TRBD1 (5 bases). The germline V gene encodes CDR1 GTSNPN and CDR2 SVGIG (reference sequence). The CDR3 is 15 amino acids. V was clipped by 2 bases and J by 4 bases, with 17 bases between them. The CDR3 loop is CAWSYSGQPLTEAFF. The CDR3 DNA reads TGTGCCTGGAGTTACTCCGGACAACCCCTCACTGAAGCTTTCTTT.